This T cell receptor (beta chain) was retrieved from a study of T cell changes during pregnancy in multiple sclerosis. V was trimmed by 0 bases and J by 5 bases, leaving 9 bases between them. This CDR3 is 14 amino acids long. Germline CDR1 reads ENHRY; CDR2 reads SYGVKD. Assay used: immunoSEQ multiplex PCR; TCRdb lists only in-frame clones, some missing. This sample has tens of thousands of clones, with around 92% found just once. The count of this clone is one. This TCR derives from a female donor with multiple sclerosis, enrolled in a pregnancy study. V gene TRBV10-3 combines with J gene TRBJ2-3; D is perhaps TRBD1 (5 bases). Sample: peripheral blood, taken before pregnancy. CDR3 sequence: CAISESQGLDTQYF. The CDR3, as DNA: TGTGCCATCAGTGAGTCGCAGGGCCTAGATACGCAGTATTTT.